This is a list of T cell receptor beta chains from one sample in a study of vaccination and CD4 T cells after COVID-19. The antigens these receptors bind are not known. TCRdb redid the calling of the PCR reads with MiXCR, one entry per CDR3 protein. This sample has 17,000 or so distinct CDR3 sequences, with less than 60% found just once. The source material was CD4+ T cells from blood, cultured in vitro. The source of these receptors is a human donor who had recovered from COVID-19. CDR3s include the opening cysteine and the closing phenylalanine or tryptophan. The D gene is left open where the match is weak. Part of the rows lack a size; the others show once, few, many or a class for expanded clones.

j_call d_call v_call clone_size cdr3_nt cdr3_aa
TRBJ1-1 NA TRBV2 NA TGTGCCAGCAGAATGATGAACACTGAAGCTTTCTTT CASRMMNTEAFF
TRBJ1-5 NA TRBV19 NA TGTGCCAGTACCAGGGACGGGTATAGCAATCAGCCCCAGCATTTT CASTRDGYSNQPQHF
TRBJ1-1 NA TRBV6-5 few TGTGCCAGCAGTTCCGATAGACGGCTGAACACTGAAGCTTTCTTT CASSSDRRLNTEAFF
TRBJ1-1 NA TRBV5-5 NA TGTGCCAGCAGCTTGGACATCTCGAACACTGAAGCTTTCTTT CASSLDISNTEAFF
TRBJ2-1 TRBD2 TRBV27 NA TGTGCCAGCAGTTTTACCTATACTAGCGGGAGGTTCTACAATGAGCAGTTCTTC CASSFTYTSGRFYNEQFF
TRBJ2-7 NA TRBV10-2 NA TGCGCCAGCAGCGGCGGGCCCCCGGCGTGGTACGAGCAGTACTTC CASSGGPPAWYEQYF
TRBJ2-2 TRBD1 TRBV7-9 NA TGTGCCAGCTTCAAAGGGACAGGGGGCGAGATTGCCGCGAACACCGGGGAGCTGTTTTTT CASFKGTGGEIAANTGELFF
TRBJ2-5 NA TRBV15 NA TGTGCCACCAGCAGAGGAAGCCTAGCCGTGCAAGAGACCCAGTACTTC CATSRGSLAVQETQYF
TRBJ2-3 NA TRBV24-1 NA TGTGCCACCAGTGATTTGCTCCGCACAGATACGCAGTATTTT CATSDLLRTDTQYF
TRBJ1-1 NA TRBV28 NA TGTGCCAGCAGTTTGGGAAGTGTGAGGAATGCTTTCTTT CASSLGSVRNAFF
TRBJ2-7 NA TRBV7-9 NA TGTGCCAGCAGCTATCCGGGACGGCGCTACGAGCAGTACTTC CASSYPGRRYEQYF
TRBJ1-1 NA TRBV12-3/TRBV12-4 NA TGTGCCAGCAGTCCCCAGAACACTGAAGCTTTCTTT CASSPQNTEAFF
TRBJ1-5 TRBD1 TRBV7-6 NA TGTGCCAGCAGCTCCCAAAACAGGGGTGTCGGGCCCCAGCATTTT CASSSQNRGVGPQHF
TRBJ1-2 NA TRBV30 NA TGTGCCTCCGGGACGGGGAACTATGGCTACACCTTC CASGTGNYGYTF
TRBJ2-5 NA TRBV29-1 NA TGCAGCGTCAACGGACAGCAAGAGACCCAGTACTTC CSVNGQQETQYF
TRBJ1-5 TRBD1 TRBV20-1 NA TGCAGTGCTAGTTCCATCAGGGGGCACGATCAGCCCCAGCATTTT CSASSIRGHDQPQHF
TRBJ2-3 TRBD2 TRBV12-3/TRBV12-4 NA TGTGCCAGCACCTTACGGACTAGCGGGGCTAGCACAGATACGCAGTATTTT CASTLRTSGASTDTQYF
TRBJ2-3 TRBD2 TRBV10-3 NA TGTGCCATCAGTGAGCGCCTAGCGGGGCATTTGGCGCAGTATTTT CAISERLAGHLAQYF
TRBJ1-2 NA TRBV28 NA TGTGCCAGCAGTTTCCCGGTAGGGGATGGCTACACCTTC CASSFPVGDGYTF
TRBJ1-5 NA TRBV18 NA TGTGCCAGCTCACCACAGGGTGGGGTTGATCAGCCCCAGCATTTT CASSPQGGVDQPQHF
TRBJ2-2 NA TRBV5-1 once TGCGCCAGCAGCTTGGGGGTCGGGGAGCTGTTTTTT CASSLGVGELFF
TRBJ1-6 NA TRBV6-5 NA TGTGCCAGCAGTTACTCGGTCGCAGGGGTTAATTCACCCCTCCACTTT CASSYSVAGVNSPLHF
TRBJ1-5 NA TRBV20-1 NA TGCAGTGCTCAGGAACAGGGTGGGAATCAGCCCCAGCATTTT CSAQEQGGNQPQHF
TRBJ2-5 TRBD1 TRBV5-1 few TGCGCCAGCAGCCCTGGGGCAGGGGGTCGACAGACCCAGTACTTC CASSPGAGGRQTQYF
TRBJ1-2 NA TRBV6-5 NA TGTGCCAGCAGTTCACCCCCCGAGAACTATGGCTACACCTTC CASSSPPENYGYTF
TRBJ1-5 NA TRBV20-1 medium-sized TGCAGTGCTAGAGATGGGGTCAGGGGCACCAGTCAGCCCCAGCATTTT CSARDGVRGTSQPQHF
TRBJ2-6 NA TRBV5-1 NA TGCGCCAGCAGCCCCGTGTCGGAGAACGTCCTGACTTTC CASSPVSENVLTF